Listed below are T cell receptor beta chains from one sample, sequenced in a study of T cells in Graves' hyperthyroidism and ophthalmopathy. In TCRdb, the multiplex PCR reads were re-called with MiXCR into one record per CDR3 protein. The sample includes some 720,000 distinct CDR3 sequences, around 17% seen only once; the top ten take over 7.5%. The sequencing input was blood. These receptor sequences come from a man younger than 35 with Graves' hyperthyroidism. The CDR3 runs from the conserved cysteine through the conserved F or W. The order of the fields is CDR3 protein, CDR3 DNA, V gene, D gene, clone size, J gene. A D gene is named only where the DNA matches it firmly. Only some rows state a clone size, as once, few, many or a class for expanded clones.

cdr3_aa: CASSFPGGSSYNEQFF
cdr3_nt: TGTGCCAGCAGTTTCCCAGGCGGGAGCTCCTACAATGAGCAGTTCTTC
v_call: TRBV28
d_call: TRBD2
clone_size: many
j_call: TRBJ2-1

cdr3_aa: CVSTMPPGQGTPEAFF
cdr3_nt: TGTGTCAGTACCATGCCCCCGGGACAGGGGACCCCTGAAGCTTTCTTT
v_call: TRBV19
d_call: TRBD1
clone_size: NA
j_call: TRBJ1-1

cdr3_aa: CASSFLLLGANEQFF
cdr3_nt: TGTGCCAGCAGTTTTTTATTGCTGGGAGCTAATGAGCAGTTCTTC
v_call: TRBV12-3/TRBV12-4
d_call: NA
clone_size: few
j_call: TRBJ2-1

cdr3_aa: CASSETVNTYEQYF
cdr3_nt: TGTGCCAGCAGTGAAACAGTTAATACCTACGAGCAGTACTTC
v_call: TRBV25-1
d_call: NA
clone_size: many
j_call: TRBJ2-7

cdr3_aa: CASSPFGKQNTGELFF
cdr3_nt: TGCGCCAGCAGTCCTTTTGGGAAGCAGAACACCGGGGAGCTGTTTTTT
v_call: TRBV6-8
d_call: NA
clone_size: few
j_call: TRBJ2-2

cdr3_aa: CASRRDTLLYDTQYF
cdr3_nt: TGTGCCAGTAGGCGGGACACCCTCCTTTACGATACGCAGTATTTT
v_call: TRBV19
d_call: NA
clone_size: NA
j_call: TRBJ2-3

cdr3_aa: CASSEPPRPGQNGYTF
cdr3_nt: TGTGCCAGCAGTGAACCGCCGAGGCCAGGACAAAATGGCTACACCTTC
v_call: TRBV6-1
d_call: NA
clone_size: NA
j_call: TRBJ1-2

cdr3_aa: CSARDIPYEQYF
cdr3_nt: TGCAGTGCTAGAGACATCCCCTACGAGCAGTACTTC
v_call: TRBV20-1
d_call: NA
clone_size: NA
j_call: TRBJ2-7

cdr3_aa: CATVGSLVLNEQYF
cdr3_nt: TGTGCCACCGTGGGGTCCCTAGTGTTGAACGAGCAGTACTTC
v_call: TRBV10-3
d_call: NA
clone_size: many
j_call: TRBJ2-7

cdr3_aa: CASSPGLPPSYNEQFF
cdr3_nt: TGCGCCAGCAGCCCGGGACTCCCCCCCTCCTACAATGAGCAGTTCTTC
v_call: TRBV10-1
d_call: NA
clone_size: NA
j_call: TRBJ2-1

cdr3_aa: CASSLAGEKAYNEQFF
cdr3_nt: TGTGCCAGCAGTTTAGCGGGAGAGAAGGCCTACAATGAGCAGTTCTTC
v_call: TRBV28
d_call: TRBD2
clone_size: NA
j_call: TRBJ2-1

cdr3_aa: CASCTGQGMHEQYF
cdr3_nt: TGTGCCAGCTGCACGGGACAGGGTATGCACGAGCAGTACTTC
v_call: TRBV2
d_call: TRBD1
clone_size: NA
j_call: TRBJ2-7

cdr3_aa: CASSLQLRELYTGELFF
cdr3_nt: TGTGCCAGCAGCTTACAGTTGCGGGAGTTGTACACCGGGGAGCTGTTTTTT
v_call: TRBV7-6
d_call: TRBD2
clone_size: NA
j_call: TRBJ2-2

cdr3_aa: CSVEDGSGGPNYGYTF
cdr3_nt: TGCAGCGTTGAAGATGGGTCGGGGGGACCGAACTATGGCTACACCTTC
v_call: TRBV29-1
d_call: NA
clone_size: many
j_call: TRBJ1-2

cdr3_aa: CSARDFGGLSNQPQHF
cdr3_nt: TGCAGTGCTAGAGATTTTGGGGGGCTCAGCAATCAGCCCCAGCATTTT
v_call: TRBV20-1
d_call: NA
clone_size: few
j_call: TRBJ1-5

cdr3_aa: CASSPSQGGNQPQHF
cdr3_nt: TGTGCCAGCTCACCATCCCAGGGAGGCAATCAGCCCCAGCATTTT
v_call: TRBV18
d_call: NA
clone_size: NA
j_call: TRBJ1-5

cdr3_aa: CASSRGAAEAFF
cdr3_nt: TGTGCCAGCAGCCGCGGGGCGGCTGAAGCTTTCTTT
v_call: TRBV6-1
d_call: NA
clone_size: NA
j_call: TRBJ1-1

cdr3_aa: CASKWAVTGTQYF
cdr3_nt: TGTGCCAGCAAGTGGGCCGTCACGGGGACCCAGTACTTC
v_call: TRBV28
d_call: NA
clone_size: many
j_call: TRBJ2-5

cdr3_aa: CATESGTRTSYEQYF
cdr3_nt: TGTGCCACCGAGTCCGGGACCAGAACTTCCTACGAGCAGTACTTC
v_call: TRBV10-3
d_call: NA
clone_size: NA
j_call: TRBJ2-7

cdr3_aa: CASSLSGRPQHF
cdr3_nt: TGTGCCAGCAGCTTGAGCGGGAGGCCCCAGCATTTT
v_call: TRBV11-1
d_call: NA
clone_size: NA
j_call: TRBJ1-5

cdr3_aa: CASSLRYGLAAGDEQFF
cdr3_nt: TGTGCCAGCAGCTTACGGTACGGACTAGCAGCTGGGGATGAGCAGTTCTTC
v_call: TRBV7-2
d_call: TRBD2
clone_size: NA
j_call: TRBJ2-1

cdr3_aa: CSAEQRGRLYEQYF
cdr3_nt: TGCAGTGCAGAACAAAGAGGGAGGCTCTACGAGCAGTACTTC
v_call: TRBV20-1
d_call: NA
clone_size: many
j_call: TRBJ2-7

cdr3_aa: CASRSTGWNEKLFF
cdr3_nt: TGTGCCAGCAGGTCGACAGGGTGGAATGAAAAACTGTTTTTT
v_call: TRBV28
d_call: TRBD1
clone_size: few
j_call: TRBJ1-4

cdr3_aa: CASSSRRLKETQYF
cdr3_nt: TGTGCCAGCAGCTCGCGACGACTCAAAGAGACCCAGTACTTC
v_call: TRBV7-2
d_call: NA
clone_size: NA
j_call: TRBJ2-5

cdr3_aa: CSANPGQGITYEQYF
cdr3_nt: TGCAGTGCTAATCCGGGACAGGGCATAACCTACGAGCAGTACTTC
v_call: TRBV20-1
d_call: TRBD1
clone_size: NA
j_call: TRBJ2-7

cdr3_aa: CASSPSGRVTDTQYF
cdr3_nt: TGTGCCAGCAGCCCTAGCGGGAGGGTAACAGATACGCAGTATTTT
v_call: TRBV9
d_call: TRBD2
clone_size: NA
j_call: TRBJ2-3

cdr3_aa: CAISGDGSNQPQHF
cdr3_nt: TGTGCCATCAGTGGTGACGGTAGCAATCAGCCCCAGCATTTT
v_call: TRBV10-3
d_call: NA
clone_size: many
j_call: TRBJ1-5

cdr3_aa: CASSEGLAGYSRDTQYF
cdr3_nt: TGTGCCAGCAGCGAAGGACTAGCGGGATATTCGCGTGATACGCAGTATTTT
v_call: TRBV5-5
d_call: TRBD2
clone_size: NA
j_call: TRBJ2-3

cdr3_aa: CATSRASGSNEQFF
cdr3_nt: TGTGCCACCAGCAGAGCTAGCGGGAGTAATGAGCAGTTCTTC
v_call: TRBV15
d_call: TRBD2
clone_size: few
j_call: TRBJ2-1

cdr3_aa: CSAKANSYTDTQYF
cdr3_nt: TGCAGTGCCAAAGCGAACAGTTACACAGATACGCAGTATTTT
v_call: TRBV20-1
d_call: NA
clone_size: many
j_call: TRBJ2-3

cdr3_aa: CSGRDMLGYTF
cdr3_nt: TGCAGCGGCCGGGACATGCTGGGCTACACCTTC
v_call: TRBV29-1
d_call: NA
clone_size: few
j_call: TRBJ1-2

cdr3_aa: CASSPHGVASYEQYF
cdr3_nt: TGTGCCAGCAGTCCGCATGGGGTCGCCTCCTACGAGCAGTACTTC
v_call: TRBV28
d_call: NA
clone_size: NA
j_call: TRBJ2-7

cdr3_aa: CASCRTALCSNQPQHF
cdr3_nt: TGTGCCAGCTGCCGGACAGCCCTTTGTAGCAATCAGCCCCAGCATTTT
v_call: TRBV2
d_call: NA
clone_size: many
j_call: TRBJ1-5

cdr3_aa: CASSLGGKPNEKLFF
cdr3_nt: TGTGCCAGCAGTTTGGGTGGAAAGCCTAATGAAAAACTGTTTTTT
v_call: TRBV12-3/TRBV12-4
d_call: NA
clone_size: NA
j_call: TRBJ1-4

cdr3_aa: CASRRTGSQETQYF
cdr3_nt: TGTGCCAGCAGAAGGACAGGAAGTCAAGAGACCCAGTACTTC
v_call: TRBV2
d_call: TRBD1
clone_size: many
j_call: TRBJ2-5

cdr3_aa: CASSRIPGSNQPQHF
cdr3_nt: TGTGCCAGCAGCCGAATCCCCGGTAGCAATCAGCCCCAGCATTTT
v_call: TRBV11-2
d_call: NA
clone_size: many
j_call: TRBJ1-5

cdr3_aa: CSATVTGGHTEAFF
cdr3_nt: TGCAGTGCGACGGTCACAGGGGGCCACACTGAAGCTTTCTTT
v_call: TRBV20-1
d_call: TRBD1
clone_size: NA
j_call: TRBJ1-1

cdr3_aa: CSARDGGEQFF
cdr3_nt: TGCAGTGCTAGAGATGGGGGGGAGCAGTTCTTC
v_call: TRBV20-1
d_call: NA
clone_size: NA
j_call: TRBJ2-1

cdr3_aa: CASSQGRDIRLHF
cdr3_nt: TGTGCCAGCAGCCAGGGGCGTGACATTCGACTCCACTTT
v_call: TRBV3-1
d_call: NA
clone_size: many
j_call: TRBJ1-6

cdr3_aa: CATLKLNEQFF
cdr3_nt: TGTGCCACCTTGAAGTTGAATGAGCAGTTCTTC
v_call: TRBV19
d_call: NA
clone_size: NA
j_call: TRBJ2-1

cdr3_aa: CASSPGLASYNEQFF
cdr3_nt: TGTGCCAGCAGCCCTGGACTAGCCTCCTACAATGAGCAGTTCTTC
v_call: TRBV6-1
d_call: TRBD2
clone_size: few
j_call: TRBJ2-1

cdr3_aa: CASSLGRFTDTQYF
cdr3_nt: TGTGCCAGCAGCTTAGGGCGATTCACAGATACGCAGTATTTT
v_call: TRBV11-3
d_call: NA
clone_size: many
j_call: TRBJ2-3